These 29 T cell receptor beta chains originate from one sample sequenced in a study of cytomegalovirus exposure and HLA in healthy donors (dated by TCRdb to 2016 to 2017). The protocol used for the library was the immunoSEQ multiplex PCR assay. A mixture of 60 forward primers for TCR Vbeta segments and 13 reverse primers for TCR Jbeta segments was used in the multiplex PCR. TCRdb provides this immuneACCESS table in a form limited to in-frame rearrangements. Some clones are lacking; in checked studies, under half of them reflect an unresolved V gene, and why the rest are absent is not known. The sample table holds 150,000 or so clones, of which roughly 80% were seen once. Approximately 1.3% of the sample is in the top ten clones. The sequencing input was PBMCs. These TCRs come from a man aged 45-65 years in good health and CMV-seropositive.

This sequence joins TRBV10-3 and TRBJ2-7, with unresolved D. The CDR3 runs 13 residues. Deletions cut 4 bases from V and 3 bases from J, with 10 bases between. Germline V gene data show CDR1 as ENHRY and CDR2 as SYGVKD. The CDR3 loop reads CAISVDKYYEQYF. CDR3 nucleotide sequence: TGTGCCATCAGTGTTGACAAGTACTACGAGCAGTACTTC.

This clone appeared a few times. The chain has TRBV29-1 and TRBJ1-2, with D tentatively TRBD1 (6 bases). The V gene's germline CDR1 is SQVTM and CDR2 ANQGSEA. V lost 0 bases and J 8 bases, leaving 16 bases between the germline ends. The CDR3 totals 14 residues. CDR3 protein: CSVEEPQGREGYTF. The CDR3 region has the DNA TGCAGCGTTGAAGAGCCCCAGGGGCGGGAGGGCTACACCTTC.

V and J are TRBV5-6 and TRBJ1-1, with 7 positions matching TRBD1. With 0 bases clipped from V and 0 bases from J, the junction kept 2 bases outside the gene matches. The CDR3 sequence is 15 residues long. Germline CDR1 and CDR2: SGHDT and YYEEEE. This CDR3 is CASSLGTGMNTEAFF. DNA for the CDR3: TGTGCCAGCAGCTTGGGGACAGGAATGAACACTGAAGCTTTCTTT.

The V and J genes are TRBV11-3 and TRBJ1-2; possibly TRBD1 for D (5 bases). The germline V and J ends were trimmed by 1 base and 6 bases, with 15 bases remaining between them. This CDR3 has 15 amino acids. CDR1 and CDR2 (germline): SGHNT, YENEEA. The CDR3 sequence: CASSLGSGTINGYTF. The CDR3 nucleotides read TGTGCCAGCAGCTTAGGCTCCGGGACTATTAATGGCTACACCTTC.

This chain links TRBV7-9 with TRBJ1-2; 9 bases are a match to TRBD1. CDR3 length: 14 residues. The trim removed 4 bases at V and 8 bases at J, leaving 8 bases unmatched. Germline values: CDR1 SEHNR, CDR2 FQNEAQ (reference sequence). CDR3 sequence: CASSYRQGVEGYTF. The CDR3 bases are TGTGCCAGCAGCTATAGACAGGGGGTGGAGGGCTACACCTTC.

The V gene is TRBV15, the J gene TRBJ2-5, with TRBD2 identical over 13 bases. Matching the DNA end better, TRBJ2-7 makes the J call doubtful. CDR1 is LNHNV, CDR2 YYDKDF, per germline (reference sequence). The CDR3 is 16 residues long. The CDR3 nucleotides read TGTGCCACCAGCAGCGAAGGACTAGCGGGAGCGGGCGAGCAGTACTTC. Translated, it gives CATSSEGLAGAGEQYF.

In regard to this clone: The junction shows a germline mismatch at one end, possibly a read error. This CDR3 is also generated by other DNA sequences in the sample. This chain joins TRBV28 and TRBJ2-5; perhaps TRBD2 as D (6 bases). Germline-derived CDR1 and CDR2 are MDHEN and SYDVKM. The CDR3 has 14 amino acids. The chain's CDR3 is CASSSGGVQETQYF. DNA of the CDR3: TGCGCCAGCAGTTCCGGGGGAGTGCAAGAGACCCAGTACTTC.

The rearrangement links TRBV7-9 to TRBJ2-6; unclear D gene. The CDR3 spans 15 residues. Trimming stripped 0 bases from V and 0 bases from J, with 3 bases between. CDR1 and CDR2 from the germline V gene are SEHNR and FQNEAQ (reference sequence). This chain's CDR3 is CASSLAGSGANVLTF. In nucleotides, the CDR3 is TGTGCCAGCAGCTTAGCCGGCTCTGGGGCCAACGTCCTGACTTTC.

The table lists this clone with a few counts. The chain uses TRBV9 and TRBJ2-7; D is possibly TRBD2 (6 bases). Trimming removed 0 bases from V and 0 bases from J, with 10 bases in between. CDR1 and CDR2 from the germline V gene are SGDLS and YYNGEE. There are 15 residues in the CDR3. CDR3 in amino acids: CASSVAAGPSYEQYF. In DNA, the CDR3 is TGTGCCAGCAGCGTAGCTGCGGGGCCCTCCTACGAGCAGTACTTC.

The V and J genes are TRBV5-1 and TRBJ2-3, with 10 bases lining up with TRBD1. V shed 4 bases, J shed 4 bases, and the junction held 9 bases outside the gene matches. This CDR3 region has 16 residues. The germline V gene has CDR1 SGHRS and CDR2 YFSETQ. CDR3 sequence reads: CASSLGTGVAADTQYF. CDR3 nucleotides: TGCGCCAGCAGCCTCGGGACAGGGGTTGCGGCAGATACGCAGTATTTT.

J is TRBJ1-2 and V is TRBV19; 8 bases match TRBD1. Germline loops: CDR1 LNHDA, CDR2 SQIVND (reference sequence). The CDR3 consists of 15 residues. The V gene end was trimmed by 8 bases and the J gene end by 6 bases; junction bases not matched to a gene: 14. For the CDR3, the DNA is TGTGCCAGTCGTTTATCCAGGGGGCTCGGAAATGGCTACACCTTC. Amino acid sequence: CASRLSRGLGNGYTF. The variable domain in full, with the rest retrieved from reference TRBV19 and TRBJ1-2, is DGGITQSPKYLFRKEGQNVTLSCEQNLNHDAMYWYRQDPGQGLRLIYYSQIVNDFQKGDIAEGYSVSREKKESFPLTVTSAQKNPTAFYLCASRLSRGLGNGYTFGSGTRLTVV.

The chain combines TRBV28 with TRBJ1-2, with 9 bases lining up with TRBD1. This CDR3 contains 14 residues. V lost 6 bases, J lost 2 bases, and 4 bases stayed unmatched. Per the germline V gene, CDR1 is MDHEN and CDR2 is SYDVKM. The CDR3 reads CASRLGTGNYGYTF. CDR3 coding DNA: TGTGCCAGCAGGTTAGGGACAGGGAACTATGGCTACACCTTC.

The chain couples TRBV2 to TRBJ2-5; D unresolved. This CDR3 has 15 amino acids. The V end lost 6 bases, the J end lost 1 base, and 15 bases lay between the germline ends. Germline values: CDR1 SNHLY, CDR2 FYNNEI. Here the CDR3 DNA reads TGTGCCAGCAGGCGCTCCGGAGCCCTCCAAGAGACCCAGTACTTC. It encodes CASRRSGALQETQYF.

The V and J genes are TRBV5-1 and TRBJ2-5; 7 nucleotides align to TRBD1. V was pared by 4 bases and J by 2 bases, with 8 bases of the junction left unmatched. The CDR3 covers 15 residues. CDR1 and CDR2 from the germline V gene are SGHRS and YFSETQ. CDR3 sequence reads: CASSAEPGQQETQYF. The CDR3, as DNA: TGCGCCAGCAGCGCGGAACCGGGACAGCAAGAGACCCAGTACTTC. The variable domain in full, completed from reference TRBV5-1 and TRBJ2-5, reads KAGVTQTPRYLIKTRGQQVTLSCSPISGHRSVSWYQQTPGQGLQFLFEYFSETQRNKGNFPGRFSGRQFSNSRSEMNVSTLELGDSALYLCASSAEPGQQETQYFGPGTRLLVL.

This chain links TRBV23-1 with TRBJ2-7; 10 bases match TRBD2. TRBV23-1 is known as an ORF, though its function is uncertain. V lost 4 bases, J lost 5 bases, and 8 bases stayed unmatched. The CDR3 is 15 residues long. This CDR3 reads CASSRASGSRHEQYF. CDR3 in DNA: TGCGCCAGCAGTCGGGCTAGCGGGAGTAGGCACGAGCAGTACTTC.

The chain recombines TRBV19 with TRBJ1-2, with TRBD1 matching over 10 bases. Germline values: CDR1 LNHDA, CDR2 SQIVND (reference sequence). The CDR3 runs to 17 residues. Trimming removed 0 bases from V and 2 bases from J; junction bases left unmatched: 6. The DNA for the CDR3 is TGTGCCAGTAGTATAGACCTTGGACAGGGGGTGAACTATGGCTACACCTTC. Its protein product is CASSIDLGQGVNYGYTF.

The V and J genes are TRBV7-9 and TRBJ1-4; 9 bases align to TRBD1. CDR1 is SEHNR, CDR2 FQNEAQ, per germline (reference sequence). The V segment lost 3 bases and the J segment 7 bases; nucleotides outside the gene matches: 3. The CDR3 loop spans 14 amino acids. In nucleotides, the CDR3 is TGTGCCAGCAGCTTCGACAGGGGGGCTGAAAAACTGTTTTTT. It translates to CASSFDRGAEKLFF.

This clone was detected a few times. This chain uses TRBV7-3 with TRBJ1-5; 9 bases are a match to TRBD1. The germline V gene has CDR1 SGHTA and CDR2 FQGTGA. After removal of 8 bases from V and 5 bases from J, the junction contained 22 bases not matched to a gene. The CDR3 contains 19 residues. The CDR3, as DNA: TGTGCCAGCTCGGTCCCTTTAAGTAAACAGGGGGCGGGCTATCAGCCCCAGCATTTT. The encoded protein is CASSVPLSKQGAGYQPQHF.

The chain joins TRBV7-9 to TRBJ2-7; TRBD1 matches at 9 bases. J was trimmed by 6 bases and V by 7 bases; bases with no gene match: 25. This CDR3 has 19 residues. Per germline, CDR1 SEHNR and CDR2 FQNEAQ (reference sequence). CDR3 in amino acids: CASTLPGQGGTGSEAEQYF. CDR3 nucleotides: TGTGCCAGCACCCTACCGGGACAGGGCGGGACAGGGAGTGAGGCCGAGCAGTACTTC.

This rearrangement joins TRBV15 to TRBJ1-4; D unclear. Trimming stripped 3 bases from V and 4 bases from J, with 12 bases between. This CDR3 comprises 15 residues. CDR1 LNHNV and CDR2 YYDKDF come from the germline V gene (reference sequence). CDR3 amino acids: CATSRYPGSNEKLFF. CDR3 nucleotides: TGTGCCACCAGCAGGTATCCAGGCAGTAATGAAAAACTGTTTTTT.

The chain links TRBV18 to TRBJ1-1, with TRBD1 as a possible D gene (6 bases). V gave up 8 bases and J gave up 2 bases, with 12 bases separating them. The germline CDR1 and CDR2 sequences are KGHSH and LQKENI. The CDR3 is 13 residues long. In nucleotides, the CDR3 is TGTGCCAGCCGTCAGGGGATCAACACTGAAGCTTTCTTT. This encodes CASRQGINTEAFF.

The CDR3 protein is CASSDDRANSPLHF. The CDR3 DNA follows: TGTGCCAGCAGCGATGACAGGGCAAATTCACCCCTCCACTTT. The gene calls are TRBV5-8 and TRBJ1-6; 7 bases align to TRBD1. The CDR3 length is 14 residues. CDR1 is SGHTS and CDR2 is YDEGEE in the germline V gene. The trim removed 4 bases at V and 7 bases at J, leaving 5 bases unmatched. Based on the CDR3 plus reference TRBV5-8 and TRBJ1-6, the full variable domain is EAGVTQSPTHLIKTRGQQATLRCSPISGHTSVYWYQQALGLGLQFLLWYDEGEERNRGNFPPRFSGRQFPNYSSELNVNALELEDSALYLCASSDDRANSPLHFGNGTRLTVT.

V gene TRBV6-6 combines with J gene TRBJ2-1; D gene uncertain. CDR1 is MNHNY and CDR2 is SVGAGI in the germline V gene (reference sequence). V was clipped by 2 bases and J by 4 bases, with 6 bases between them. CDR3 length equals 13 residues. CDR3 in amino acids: CASSYTAYNEQFF. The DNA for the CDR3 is TGTGCCAGCAGTTACACAGCTTACAATGAGCAGTTCTTC.

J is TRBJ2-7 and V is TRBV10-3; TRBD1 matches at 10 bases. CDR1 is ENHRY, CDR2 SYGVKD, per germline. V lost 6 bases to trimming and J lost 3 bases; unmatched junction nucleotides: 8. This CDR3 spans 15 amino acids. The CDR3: CAIRTDRGDFYEQYF. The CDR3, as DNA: TGTGCCATCAGAACGGACAGGGGGGATTTCTACGAGCAGTACTTC.

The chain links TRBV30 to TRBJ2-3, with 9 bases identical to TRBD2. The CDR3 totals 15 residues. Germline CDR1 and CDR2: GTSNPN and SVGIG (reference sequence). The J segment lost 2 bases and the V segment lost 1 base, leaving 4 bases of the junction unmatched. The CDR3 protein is CAWSEGGGATDTQYF. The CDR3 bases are TGTGCCTGGAGTGAGGGCGGGGGGGCCACAGATACGCAGTATTTT.

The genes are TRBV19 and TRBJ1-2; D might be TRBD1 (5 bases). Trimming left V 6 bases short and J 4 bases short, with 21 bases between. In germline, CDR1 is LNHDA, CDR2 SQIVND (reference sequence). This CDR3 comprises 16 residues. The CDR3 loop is CASRGEDSQTFYGYTF. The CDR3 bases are TGTGCCAGTAGGGGCGAAGACAGTCAAACTTTCTATGGCTACACCTTC. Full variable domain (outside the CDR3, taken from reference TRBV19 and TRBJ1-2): DGGITQSPKYLFRKEGQNVTLSCEQNLNHDAMYWYRQDPGQGLRLIYYSQIVNDFQKGDIAEGYSVSREKKESFPLTVTSAQKNPTAFYLCASRGEDSQTFYGYTFGSGTRLTVV.

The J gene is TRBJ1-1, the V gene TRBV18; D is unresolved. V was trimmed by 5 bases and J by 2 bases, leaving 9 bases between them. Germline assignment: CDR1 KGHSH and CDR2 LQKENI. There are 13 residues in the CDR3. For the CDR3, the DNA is TGTGCCAGCTCATTCGGGGAAAACACTGAAGCTTTCTTT. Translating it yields CASSFGENTEAFF.

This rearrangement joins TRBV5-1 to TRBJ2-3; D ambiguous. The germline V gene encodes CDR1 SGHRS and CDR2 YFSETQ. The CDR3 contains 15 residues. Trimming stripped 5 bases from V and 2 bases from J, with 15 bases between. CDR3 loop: CASSSSPSSTDTQYF. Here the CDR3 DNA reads TGCGCCAGCAGTAGCTCCCCTTCTTCCACAGATACGCAGTATTTT.

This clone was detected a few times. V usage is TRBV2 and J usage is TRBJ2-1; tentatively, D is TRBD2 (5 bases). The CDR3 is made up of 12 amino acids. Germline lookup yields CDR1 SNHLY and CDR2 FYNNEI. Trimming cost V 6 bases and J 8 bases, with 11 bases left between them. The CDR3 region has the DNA TGTGCCAGCAGGCCTGGGAGCGATGAGCAGTTCTTC. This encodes CASRPGSDEQFF. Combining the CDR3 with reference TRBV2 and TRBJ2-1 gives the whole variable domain EPEVTQTPSHQVTQMGQEVILRCVPISNHLYFYWYRQILGQKVEFLVSFYNNEISEKSEIFDDQFSVERPDGSNFTLKIRSTKLEDSAMYFCASRPGSDEQFFGPGTRLTVL.